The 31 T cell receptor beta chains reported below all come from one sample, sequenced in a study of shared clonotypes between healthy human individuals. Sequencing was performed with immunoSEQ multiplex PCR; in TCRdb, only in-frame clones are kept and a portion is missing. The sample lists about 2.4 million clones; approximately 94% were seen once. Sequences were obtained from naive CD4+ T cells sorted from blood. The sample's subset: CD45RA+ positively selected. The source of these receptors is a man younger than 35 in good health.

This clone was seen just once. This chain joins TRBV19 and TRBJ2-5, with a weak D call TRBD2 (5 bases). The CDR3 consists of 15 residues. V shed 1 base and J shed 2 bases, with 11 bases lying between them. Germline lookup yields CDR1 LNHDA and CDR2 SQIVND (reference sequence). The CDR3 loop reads CASSIGGGLQETQYF. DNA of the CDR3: TGTGCCAGTAGTATAGGGGGTGGACTGCAAGAGACCCAGTACTTC.

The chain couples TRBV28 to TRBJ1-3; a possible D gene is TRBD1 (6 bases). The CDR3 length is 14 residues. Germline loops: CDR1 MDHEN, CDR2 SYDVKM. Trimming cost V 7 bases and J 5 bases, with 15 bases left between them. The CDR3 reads CASTGGGLRNTIYF. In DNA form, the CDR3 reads TGTGCCAGCACCGGGGGGGGCCTACGAAACACCATATATTTT.

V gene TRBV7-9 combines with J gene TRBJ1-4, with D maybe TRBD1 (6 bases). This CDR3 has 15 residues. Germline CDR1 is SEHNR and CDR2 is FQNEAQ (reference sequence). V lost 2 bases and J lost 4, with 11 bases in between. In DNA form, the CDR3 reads TGTGCCAGCAGCTTAAATTTGGACAGTAATGAAAAACTGTTTTTT. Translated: CASSLNLDSNEKLFF.

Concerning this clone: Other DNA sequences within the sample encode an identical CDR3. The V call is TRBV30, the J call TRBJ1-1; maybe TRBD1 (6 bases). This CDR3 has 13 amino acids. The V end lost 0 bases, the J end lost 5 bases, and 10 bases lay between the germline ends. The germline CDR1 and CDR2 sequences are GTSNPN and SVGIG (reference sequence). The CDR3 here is CAWSVRRGTEAFF. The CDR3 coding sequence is TGTGCCTGGAGTGTACGTAGGGGGACTGAAGCTTTCTTT.

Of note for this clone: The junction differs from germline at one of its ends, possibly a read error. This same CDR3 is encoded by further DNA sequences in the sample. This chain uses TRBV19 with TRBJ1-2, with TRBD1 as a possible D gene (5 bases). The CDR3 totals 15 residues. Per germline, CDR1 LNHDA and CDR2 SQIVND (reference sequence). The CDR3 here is CASSITLRENYGYTF. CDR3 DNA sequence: TGTGCCAGTAGTATCACCCTCAGGGAGAATTATGGCTACACCTTT.

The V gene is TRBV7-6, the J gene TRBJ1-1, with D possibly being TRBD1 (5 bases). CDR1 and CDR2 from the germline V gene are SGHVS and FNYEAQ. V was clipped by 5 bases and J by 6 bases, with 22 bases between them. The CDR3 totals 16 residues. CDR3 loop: CASSPTEGLGVAEAFF. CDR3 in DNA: TGTGCCAGCAGCCCCACAGAGGGGTTGGGGGTCGCTGAAGCTTTCTTT.

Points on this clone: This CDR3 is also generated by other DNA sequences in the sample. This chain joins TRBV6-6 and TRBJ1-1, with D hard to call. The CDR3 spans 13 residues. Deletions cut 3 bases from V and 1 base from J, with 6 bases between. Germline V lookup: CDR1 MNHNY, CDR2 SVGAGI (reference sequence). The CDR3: CASSYLANTEAFF. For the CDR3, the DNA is TGTGCCAGCAGTTATCTCGCGAACACTGAAGCTTTCTTT.

CDR3 region: CASSQDGLAGRYEQFF. The CDR3 nucleotides read TGCGCCAGCAGCCAAGACGGACTAGCGGGAAGGTATGAGCAGTTCTTC. This chain joins TRBV4-3 and TRBJ2-1; TRBD2 matches 12 bases. Germline assignment: CDR1 LGHNA and CDR2 YSLEER. With 0 bases clipped from V and 8 bases from J, the junction kept 5 bases outside the gene matches. This CDR3 has 16 amino acids.

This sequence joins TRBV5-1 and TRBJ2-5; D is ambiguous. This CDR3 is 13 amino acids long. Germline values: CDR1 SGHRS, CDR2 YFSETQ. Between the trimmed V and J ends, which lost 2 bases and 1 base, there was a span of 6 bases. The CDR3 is CASSLSIQETQYF. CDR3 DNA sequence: TGCGCCAGCAGCTTATCCATCCAAGAGACCCAGTACTTC.

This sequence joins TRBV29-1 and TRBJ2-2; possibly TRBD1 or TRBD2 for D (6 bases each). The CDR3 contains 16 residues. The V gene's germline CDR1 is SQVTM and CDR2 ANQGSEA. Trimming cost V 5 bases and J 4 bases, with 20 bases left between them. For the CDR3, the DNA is TGCAGCGTTTACCATCAACGGGGGCCAGGCACCGGGGAGCTGTTTTTT. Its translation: CSVYHQRGPGTGELFF.

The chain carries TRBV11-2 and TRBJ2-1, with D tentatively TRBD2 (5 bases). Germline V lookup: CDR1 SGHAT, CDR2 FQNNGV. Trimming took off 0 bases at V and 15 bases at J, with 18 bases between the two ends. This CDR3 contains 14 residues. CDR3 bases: TGTGCCAGCAGCTTAGACGAAGGACTGGGGTTTCTGTTCTTC. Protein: CASSLDEGLGFLFF.

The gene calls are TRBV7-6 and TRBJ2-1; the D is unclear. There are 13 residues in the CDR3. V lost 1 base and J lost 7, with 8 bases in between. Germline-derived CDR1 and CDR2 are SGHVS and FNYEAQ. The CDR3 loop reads CASSLGRENEQFF. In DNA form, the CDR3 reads TGTGCCAGCAGCTTAGGTAGGGAAAATGAGCAGTTCTTC.

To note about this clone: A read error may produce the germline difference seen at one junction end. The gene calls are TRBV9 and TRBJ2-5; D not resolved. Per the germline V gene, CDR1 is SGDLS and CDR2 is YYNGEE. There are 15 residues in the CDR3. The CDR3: CASSVDNIPQETQYF. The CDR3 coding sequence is TGTGCCAGCAGTGTAGACAACATCCCGCAAGAGACCCAGTACTTC.

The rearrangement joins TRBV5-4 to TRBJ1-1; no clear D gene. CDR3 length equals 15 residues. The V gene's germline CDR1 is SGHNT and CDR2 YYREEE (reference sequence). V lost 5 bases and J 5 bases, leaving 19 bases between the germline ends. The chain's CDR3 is CASSYGSGSGTEAFF. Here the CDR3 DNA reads TGTGCCAGCAGTTATGGCTCCGGGTCGGGAACTGAAGCTTTCTTT.

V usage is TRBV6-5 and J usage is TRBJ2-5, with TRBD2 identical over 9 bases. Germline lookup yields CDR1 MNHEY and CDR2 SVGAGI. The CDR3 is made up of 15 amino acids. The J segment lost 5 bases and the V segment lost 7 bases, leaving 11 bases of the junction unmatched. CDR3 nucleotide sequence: TGTGCCAGCACGGCTCGGCGGGGGGGCTTGGAGACCCAGTACTTC. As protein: CASTARRGGLETQYF.

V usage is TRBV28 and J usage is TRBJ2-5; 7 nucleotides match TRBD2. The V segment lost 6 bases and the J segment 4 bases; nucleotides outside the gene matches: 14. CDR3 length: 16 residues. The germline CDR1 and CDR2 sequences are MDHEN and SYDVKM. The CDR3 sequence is CASSPGGEGQRETQYF. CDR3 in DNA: TGTGCCAGCAGCCCCGGAGGGGAGGGGCAAAGAGAGACCCAGTACTTC.

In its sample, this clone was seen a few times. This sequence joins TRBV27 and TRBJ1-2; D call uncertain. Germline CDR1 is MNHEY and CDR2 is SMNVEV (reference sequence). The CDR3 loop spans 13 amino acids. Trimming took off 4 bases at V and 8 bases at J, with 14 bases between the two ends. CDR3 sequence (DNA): TGTGCCAGCAGTTGGACTGCAGGCAGGGGCTACACCTTC. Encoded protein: CASSWTAGRGYTF.

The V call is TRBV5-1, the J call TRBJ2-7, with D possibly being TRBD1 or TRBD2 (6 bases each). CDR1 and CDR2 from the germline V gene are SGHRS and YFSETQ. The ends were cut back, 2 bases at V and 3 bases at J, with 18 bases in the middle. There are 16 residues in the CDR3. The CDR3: CASSLYYTGGHYEQYF. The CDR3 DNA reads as TGCGCCAGCAGCTTATATTACACCGGGGGCCACTACGAGCAGTACTTC.

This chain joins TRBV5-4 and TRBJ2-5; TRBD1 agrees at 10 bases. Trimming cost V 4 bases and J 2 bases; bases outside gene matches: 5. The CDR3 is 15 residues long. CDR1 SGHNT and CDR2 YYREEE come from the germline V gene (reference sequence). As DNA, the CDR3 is TGTGCCAGCAGCCCCTGGACAGGGGGGCAAGAGACCCAGTACTTC. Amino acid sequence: CASSPWTGGQETQYF.

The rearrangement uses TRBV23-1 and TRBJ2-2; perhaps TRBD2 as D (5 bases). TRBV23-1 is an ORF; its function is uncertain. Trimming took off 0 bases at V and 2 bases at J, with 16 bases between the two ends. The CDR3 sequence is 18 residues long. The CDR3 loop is CASSQSREEGPNTGELFF. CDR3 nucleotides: TGCGCCAGCAGTCAATCGAGGGAAGAAGGGCCAAACACCGGGGAGCTGTTTTTT.

The CDR3 loop is CASSTGTPYEAFF. CDR3 bases: TGTGCCAGCAGTACCGGGACACCTTATGAAGCTTTCTTT. The rearrangement uses TRBV2 and TRBJ1-1; tentatively, D is TRBD1 (6 bases). V lost 5 bases and J 7 bases, leaving 14 bases between the germline ends. The CDR3 is 13 residues long. From germline, CDR1 is SNHLY and CDR2 FYNNEI.

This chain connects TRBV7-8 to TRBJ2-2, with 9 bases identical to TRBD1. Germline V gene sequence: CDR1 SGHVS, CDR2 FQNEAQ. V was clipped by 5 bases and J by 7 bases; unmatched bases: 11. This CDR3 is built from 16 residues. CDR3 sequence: CASSPGQGNSYGELFF. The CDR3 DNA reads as TGTGCCAGCAGCCCCGGACAGGGGAATTCATACGGGGAGCTGTTTTTT.

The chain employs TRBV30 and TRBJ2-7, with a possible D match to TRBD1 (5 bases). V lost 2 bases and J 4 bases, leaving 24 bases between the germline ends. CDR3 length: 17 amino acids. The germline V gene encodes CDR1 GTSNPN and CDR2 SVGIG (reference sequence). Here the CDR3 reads CAWSTKGAAPTNYEQYF. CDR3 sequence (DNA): TGTGCCTGGAGTACTAAAGGGGCCGCCCCAACTAATTACGAGCAGTACTTC.

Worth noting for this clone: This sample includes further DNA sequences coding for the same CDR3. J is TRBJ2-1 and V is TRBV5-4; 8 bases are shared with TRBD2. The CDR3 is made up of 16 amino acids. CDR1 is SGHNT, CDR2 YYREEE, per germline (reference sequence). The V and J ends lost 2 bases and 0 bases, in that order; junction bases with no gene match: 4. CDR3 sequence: CASSLGGTSSYNEQFF. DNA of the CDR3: TGTGCCAGCAGCTTAGGCGGGACTAGCTCCTACAATGAGCAGTTCTTC. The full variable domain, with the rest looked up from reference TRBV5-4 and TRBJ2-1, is ETGVTQSPTHLIKTRGQQVTLRCSSQSGHNTVSWYQQALGQGPQFIFQYYREEENGRGNFPPRFSGLQFPNYSSELNVNALELDDSALYLCASSLGGTSSYNEQFFGPGTRLTVL.

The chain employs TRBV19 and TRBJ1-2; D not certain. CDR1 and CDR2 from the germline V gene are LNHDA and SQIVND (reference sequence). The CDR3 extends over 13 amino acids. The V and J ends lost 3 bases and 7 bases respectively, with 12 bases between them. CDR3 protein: CASSISLMFGYTF. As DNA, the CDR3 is TGTGCCAGTAGTATTTCGCTGATGTTTGGCTACACCTTC.

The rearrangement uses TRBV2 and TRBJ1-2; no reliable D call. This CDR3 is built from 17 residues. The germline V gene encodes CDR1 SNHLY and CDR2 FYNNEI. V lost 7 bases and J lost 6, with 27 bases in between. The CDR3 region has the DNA TGTGCCAGCATCGAGGTAGTCACACCCAAAGCAGCCAATGGCTACACCTTC. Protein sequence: CASIEVVTPKAANGYTF. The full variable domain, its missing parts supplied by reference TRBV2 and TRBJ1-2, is EPEVTQTPSHQVTQMGQEVILRCVPISNHLYFYWYRQILGQKVEFLVSFYNNEISEKSEIFDDQFSVERPDGSNFTLKIRSTKLEDSAMYFCASIEVVTPKAANGYTFGSGTRLTVV.

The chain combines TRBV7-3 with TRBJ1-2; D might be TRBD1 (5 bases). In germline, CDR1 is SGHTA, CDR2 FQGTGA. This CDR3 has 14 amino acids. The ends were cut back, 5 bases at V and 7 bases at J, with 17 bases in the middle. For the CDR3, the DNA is TGTGCCAGCAGCCAAAACCGGGACCTTTCTGGCTACACCTTC. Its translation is CASSQNRDLSGYTF.

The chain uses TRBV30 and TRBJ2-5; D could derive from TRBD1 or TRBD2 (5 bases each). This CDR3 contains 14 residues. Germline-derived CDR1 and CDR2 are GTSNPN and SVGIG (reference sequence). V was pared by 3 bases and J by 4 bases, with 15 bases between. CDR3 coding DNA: TGTGCCTGGAGCCAAGGGACCCCAGGAGAGACCCAGTACTTC. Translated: CAWSQGTPGETQYF.

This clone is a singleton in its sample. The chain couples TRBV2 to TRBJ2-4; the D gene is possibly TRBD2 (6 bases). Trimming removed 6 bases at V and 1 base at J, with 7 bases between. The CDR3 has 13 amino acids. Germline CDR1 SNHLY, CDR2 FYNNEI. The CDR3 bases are TGTGCCAGCAGGGAGGGGGCCAAAAACATTCAGTACTTC. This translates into CASREGAKNIQYF.

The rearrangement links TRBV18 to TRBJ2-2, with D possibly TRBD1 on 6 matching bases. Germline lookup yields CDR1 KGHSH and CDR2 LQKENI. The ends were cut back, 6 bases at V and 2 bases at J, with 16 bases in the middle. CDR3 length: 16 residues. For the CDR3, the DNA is TGTGCCAGCTCCGCCCCCGGACAGCACAACACCGGGGAGCTGTTTTTT. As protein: CASSAPGQHNTGELFF.

The CDR3 bases are TGTGCCATCAGTGAGTTCGACGGGGAGCGCTACACCTTC. It specifies CAISEFDGERYTF. This chain uses TRBV10-3 with TRBJ1-2; no definite D call. Germline CDR1 is ENHRY and CDR2 is SYGVKD. The CDR3 has 13 residues. The V end lost 1 base, the J end lost 9 bases, and 12 bases lay between the germline ends.